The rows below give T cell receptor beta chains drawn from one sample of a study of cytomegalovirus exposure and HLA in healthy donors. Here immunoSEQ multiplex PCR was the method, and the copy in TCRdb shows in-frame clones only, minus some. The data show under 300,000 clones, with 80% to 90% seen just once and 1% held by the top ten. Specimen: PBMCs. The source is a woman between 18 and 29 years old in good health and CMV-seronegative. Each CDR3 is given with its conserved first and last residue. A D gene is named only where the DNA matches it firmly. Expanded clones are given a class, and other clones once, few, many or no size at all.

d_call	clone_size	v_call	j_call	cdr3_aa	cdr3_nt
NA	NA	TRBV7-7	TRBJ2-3	CASSLGGEDTQYF	TGTGCTAGCAGCTTAGGGGGGGAAGATACGCAGTATTTT
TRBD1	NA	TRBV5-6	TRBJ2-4	CASSLGQGADIQYF	TGTGCCAGCAGCTTGGGGCAGGGGGCGGACATTCAGTACTTC
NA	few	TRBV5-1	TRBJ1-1	CASSFGGGQTEAFF	TGCGCCAGCAGCTTTGGCGGGGGCCAAACTGAAGCTTTCTTT
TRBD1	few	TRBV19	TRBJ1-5	CASRTGWNQPQHF	TGTGCCAGCAGGACAGGGTGGAATCAGCCCCAGCATTTT
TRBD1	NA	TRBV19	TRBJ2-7	CASSIGGTGTYEQYF	TGTGCCAGTAGTATAGGGGGGACAGGAACCTACGAGCAGTACTTC
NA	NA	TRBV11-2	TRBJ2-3	CASSLGGGIGASDTQYF	TGTGCCAGCAGCCTGGGGGGGGGCATTGGCGCCTCAGATACGCAGTATTTT
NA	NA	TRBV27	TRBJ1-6	CASSLGPYDYNSPLHF	TGTGCCAGCAGTTTAGGGCCATATGACTATAATTCACCCCTCCACTTT
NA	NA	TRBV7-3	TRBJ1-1	CASSSTGITEAFF	TGTGCCAGCAGCTCCACAGGGATCACTGAAGCTTTCTTT
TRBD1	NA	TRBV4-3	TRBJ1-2	CASSQDPAGGGYTF	TGCGCCAGCAGCCAAGATCCGGCAGGGGGTGGCTACACCTTC
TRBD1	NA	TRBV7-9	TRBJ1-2	CASSLGTGLMDGYTF	TGTGCCAGCAGCTTAGGGACAGGTCTTATGGACGGCTACACCTTC
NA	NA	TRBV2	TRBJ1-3	CASASESGNTIYF	TGTGCCAGCGCTAGTGAGTCTGGAAACACCATATATTTT
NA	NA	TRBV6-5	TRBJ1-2	CASSYDSRGYTF	TGTGCCAGCAGTTACGACAGCCGTGGCTACACCTTC
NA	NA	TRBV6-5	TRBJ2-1	CASSYQRLYNEQFF	TGTGCCAGCAGTTACCAGCGGCTCTACAATGAGCAGTTCTTC
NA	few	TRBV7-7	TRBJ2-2	CASSFLTGELFF	TGTGCCAGCAGCTTTTTAACCGGGGAGCTGTTTTTT
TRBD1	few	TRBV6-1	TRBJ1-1	CASSEATGGMAEAFF	TGTGCCAGCAGTGAAGCGACAGGGGGCATGGCTGAAGCTTTCTTT
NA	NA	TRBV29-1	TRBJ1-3	CSVVHPQAGNTIYF	TGCAGCGTTGTACACCCACAGGCTGGAAACACCATATATTTT
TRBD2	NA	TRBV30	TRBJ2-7	CAWSEMGLASYEQYF	TGTGCCTGGAGCGAGATGGGACTAGCGTCCTACGAGCAGTACTTC
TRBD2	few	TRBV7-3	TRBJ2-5	CASSPGLAFETQYF	TGTGCCAGCAGCCCGGGACTAGCTTTCGAGACCCAGTACTTC
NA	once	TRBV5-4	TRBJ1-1	CASSLRGGTEAFF	TGTGCCAGCAGCTTGCGAGGGGGCACTGAAGCTTTCTTT
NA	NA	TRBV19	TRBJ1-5	CASSGRAFGNQPQHF	TGTGCCAGTAGTGGCAGGGCTTTTGGCAATCAGCCCCAGCATTTT
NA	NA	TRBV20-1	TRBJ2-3	CSAIDEDTQYF	TGCAGTGCCATAGATGAAGATACGCAGTATTTT
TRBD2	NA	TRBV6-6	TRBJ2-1	CASGQAAGGNNEQFF	TGTGCCAGCGGACAAGCGGCGGGGGGAAACAATGAGCAGTTCTTC
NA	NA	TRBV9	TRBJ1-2	CASSPQGNYGYTF	TGTGCCAGCAGCCCCCAGGGGAACTATGGCTACACCTTC
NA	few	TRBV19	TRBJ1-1	CASSGSGIEAFF	TGTGCCAGTAGCGGATCCGGGATTGAAGCTTTCTTT
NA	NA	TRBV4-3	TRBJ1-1	CASSLTQRGEAFF	TGCGCCAGCAGCCTCACACAGCGGGGTGAAGCTTTCTTT
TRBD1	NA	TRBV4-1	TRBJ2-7	CASSPGQGSYEQYF	TGCGCCAGCAGCCCCGGACAGGGGTCATACGAGCAGTACTTC
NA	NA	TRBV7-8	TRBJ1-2	CASSAVGALYGYTF	TGTGCCAGCAGCGCGGTAGGGGCCCTCTATGGCTACACCTTC
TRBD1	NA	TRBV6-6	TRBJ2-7	CASSYQGQGRGEQYF	TGTGCCAGCAGTTATCAGGGACAGGGTCGAGGCGAGCAGTACTTC
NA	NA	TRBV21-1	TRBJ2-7	CASDKEGFTNEQYF	TGTGCCAGCGATAAGGAGGGCTTTACGAACGAGCAGTACTTC